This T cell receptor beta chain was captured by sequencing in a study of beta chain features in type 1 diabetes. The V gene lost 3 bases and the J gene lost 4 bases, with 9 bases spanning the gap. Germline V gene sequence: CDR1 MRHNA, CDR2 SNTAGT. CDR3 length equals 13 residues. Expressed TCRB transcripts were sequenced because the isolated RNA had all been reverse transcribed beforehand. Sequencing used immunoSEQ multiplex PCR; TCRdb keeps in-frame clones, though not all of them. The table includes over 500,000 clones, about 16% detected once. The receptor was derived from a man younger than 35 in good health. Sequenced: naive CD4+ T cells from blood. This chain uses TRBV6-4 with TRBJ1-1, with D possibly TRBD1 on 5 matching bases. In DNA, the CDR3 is TGTGCCAGCAGTGAAATAAGGGGCACTGAAGCTTTCTTT. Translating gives CASSEIRGTEAFF.